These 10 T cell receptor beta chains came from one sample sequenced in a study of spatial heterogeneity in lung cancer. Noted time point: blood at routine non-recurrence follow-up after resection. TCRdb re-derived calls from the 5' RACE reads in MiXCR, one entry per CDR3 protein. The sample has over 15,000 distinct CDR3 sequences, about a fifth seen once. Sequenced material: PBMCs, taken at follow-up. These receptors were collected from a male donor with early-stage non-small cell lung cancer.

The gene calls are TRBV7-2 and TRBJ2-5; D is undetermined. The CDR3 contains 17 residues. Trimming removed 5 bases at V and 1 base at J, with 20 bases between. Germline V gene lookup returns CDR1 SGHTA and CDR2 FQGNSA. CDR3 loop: CASSLSVGRTFQETQYF. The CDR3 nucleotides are TGTGCCAGCAGCCTAAGTGTCGGCAGGACGTTCCAAGAGACCCAGTACTTC.

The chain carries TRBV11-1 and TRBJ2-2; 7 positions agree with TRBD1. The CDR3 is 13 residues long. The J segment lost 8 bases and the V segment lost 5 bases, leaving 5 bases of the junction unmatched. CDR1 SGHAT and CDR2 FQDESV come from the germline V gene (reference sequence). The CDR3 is CASSRDRAGELFF. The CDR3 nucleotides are TGTGCCAGCAGCCGGGACAGAGCAGGGGAGCTGTTTTTT.

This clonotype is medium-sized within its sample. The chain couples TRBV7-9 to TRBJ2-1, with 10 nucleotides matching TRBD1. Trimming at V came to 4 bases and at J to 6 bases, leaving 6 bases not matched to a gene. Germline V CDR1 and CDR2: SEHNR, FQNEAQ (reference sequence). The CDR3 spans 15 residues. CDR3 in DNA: TGTGCCAGCAGCTCGCACCGGACAGGGGGCAATGAGCAGTTCTTC. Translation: CASSSHRTGGNEQFF.

The DNA for the CDR3 is TGCGCCAGCAGCCTAGCACACCTAAACTCCTACGAGCAGTACTTC. Residues: CASSLAHLNSYEQYF. The V and J genes are TRBV4-1 and TRBJ2-7; D remains ambiguous. The ends were cut back, 4 bases at V and 0 bases at J, with 13 bases in the middle. CDR1 and CDR2 from the germline V gene are MGHRA and YSYEKL. The CDR3 totals 15 residues.

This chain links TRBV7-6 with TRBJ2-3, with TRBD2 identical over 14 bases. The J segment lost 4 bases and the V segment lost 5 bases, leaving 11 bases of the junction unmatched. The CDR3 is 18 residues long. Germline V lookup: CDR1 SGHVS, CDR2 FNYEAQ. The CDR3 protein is CASSLLGTSGGLSDTQYF. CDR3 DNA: TGTGCCAGCAGCCTCCTCGGGACTAGCGGGGGTTTATCAGATACGCAGTATTTT.

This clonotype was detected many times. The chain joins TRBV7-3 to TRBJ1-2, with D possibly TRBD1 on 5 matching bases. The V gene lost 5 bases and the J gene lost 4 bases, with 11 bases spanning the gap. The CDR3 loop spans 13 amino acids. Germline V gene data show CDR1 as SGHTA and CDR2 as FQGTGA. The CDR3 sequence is CASSEDGTYGYTF. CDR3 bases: TGTGCCAGCAGCGAGGACGGGACCTATGGCTACACCTTC.

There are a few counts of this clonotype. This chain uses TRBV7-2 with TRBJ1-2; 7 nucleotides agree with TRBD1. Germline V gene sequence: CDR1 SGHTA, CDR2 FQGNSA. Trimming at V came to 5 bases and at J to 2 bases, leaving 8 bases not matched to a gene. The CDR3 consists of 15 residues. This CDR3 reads CASSPRQGRNYGYTF. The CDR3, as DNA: TGTGCCAGCAGCCCAAGACAGGGAAGAAACTATGGCTACACCTTC.

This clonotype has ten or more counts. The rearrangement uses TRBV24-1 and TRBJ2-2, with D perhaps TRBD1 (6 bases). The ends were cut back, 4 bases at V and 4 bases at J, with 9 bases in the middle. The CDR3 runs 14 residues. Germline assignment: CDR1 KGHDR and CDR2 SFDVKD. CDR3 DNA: TGTGCCACCAGTGAGGCAGGGGCCACCGGGGAGCTGTTTTTT. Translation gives CATSEAGATGELFF.

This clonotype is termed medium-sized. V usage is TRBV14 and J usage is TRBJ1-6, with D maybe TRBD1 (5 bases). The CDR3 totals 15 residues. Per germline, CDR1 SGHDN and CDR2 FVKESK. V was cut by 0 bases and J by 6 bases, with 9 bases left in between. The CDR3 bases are TGTGCCAGCAGCCAAGACGACAGTCCTAATTCACCCCTCCACTTT. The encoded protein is CASSQDDSPNSPLHF.

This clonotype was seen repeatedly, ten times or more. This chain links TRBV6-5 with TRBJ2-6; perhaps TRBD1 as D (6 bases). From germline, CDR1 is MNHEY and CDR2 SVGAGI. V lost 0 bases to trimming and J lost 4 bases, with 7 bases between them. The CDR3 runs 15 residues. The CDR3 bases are TGTGCCAGCAGTTACTCCGACAGGGGGGCCAACGTCCTGACTTTC. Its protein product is CASSYSDRGANVLTF.